This T cell receptor beta chain was retrieved from a study of blood T cell repertoires in COVID-19. Study at large: Sites in the United States, Italy and Spain provided acute and convalescent COVID-19 samples.

This CDR3 is 18 amino acids long. The V gene end was trimmed by 0 bases and the J gene end by 2 bases; junction bases not matched to a gene: 10. Germline loops: CDR1 SNHLY, CDR2 FYNNEI. Here immunoSEQ multiplex PCR was the method, and the copy in TCRdb shows in-frame clones only, minus some. The sample records some 140,000 clones, approximately 86% being singletons. Sequencing used peripheral blood. The chain couples TRBV2 to TRBJ2-3; 8 bases are a match to TRBD2. The TCR originated in a woman between 50 and 59 years old who had recovered from COVID-19. CDR3 protein: CASSEALWGSGNTDTQYF. The CDR3 coding sequence is TGTGCCAGCAGTGAAGCGCTTTGGGGTAGCGGGAACACAGATACGCAGTATTTT.